The source of this TCR beta chain is a study of blood T cell repertoires in COVID-19. The CDR3 totals 15 residues. Germline V gives CDR1 MNHEY, CDR2 SMNVEV (reference sequence). The V segment lost 5 bases and the J segment 3 bases; nucleotides outside the gene matches: 5. The assay was immunoSEQ multiplex PCR, and TCRdb's table has in-frame clones only and misses some. The sample has about 54,000 clones; 85% to 90% are singletons. A few counts support this clone. The gene calls are TRBV27 and TRBJ2-7, with 12 bases lining up with TRBD2. This sequence was found in a human donor in a cohort sampled during active COVID-19. The sequencing sample was made of peripheral blood. Here the CDR3 reads CASSPGLAGLYEQYF. Written as DNA, the CDR3 is TGTGCCAGCAGTCCCGGACTAGCGGGGCTCTACGAGCAGTACTTC.